This T cell receptor beta chain was recorded in a study of cytomegalovirus exposure and HLA in healthy donors. About the study: There were fewer than 130 million unique TCR beta sequences, drawn from roughly 200 million T cells, in an earlier analysis. Findings and caveats of the study: Based on reports, TCR beta sequences accurately predicted HLA-A and HLA-B alleles for most subjects.

PCR was performed using 60 Vbeta and 13 Jbeta primers. The protocol was immunoSEQ multiplex PCR, while the TCRdb copy is restricted to in-frame clones and leaves out a portion. The top ten hold around 1.7% of the sample, which has roughly 200,000 clones, approximately 79% seen once. Note on this clone: Its antigen is currently unknown.

Germline lookup yields CDR1 ENHRY and CDR2 SYGVKD. The CDR3 is made up of 15 amino acids. V was clipped by 2 bases and J by 4 bases; unmatched bases: 2. Source material: PBMCs. The rearrangement uses TRBV10-3 and TRBJ2-7, with 13 bases matching TRBD2. The sequence derives from a man over 45 in good health and CMV-seronegative. CDR3: CAISERLAGGYEQYF. The CDR3 nucleotides are TGTGCCATCAGTGAGCGACTAGCGGGAGGTTACGAGCAGTACTTC.